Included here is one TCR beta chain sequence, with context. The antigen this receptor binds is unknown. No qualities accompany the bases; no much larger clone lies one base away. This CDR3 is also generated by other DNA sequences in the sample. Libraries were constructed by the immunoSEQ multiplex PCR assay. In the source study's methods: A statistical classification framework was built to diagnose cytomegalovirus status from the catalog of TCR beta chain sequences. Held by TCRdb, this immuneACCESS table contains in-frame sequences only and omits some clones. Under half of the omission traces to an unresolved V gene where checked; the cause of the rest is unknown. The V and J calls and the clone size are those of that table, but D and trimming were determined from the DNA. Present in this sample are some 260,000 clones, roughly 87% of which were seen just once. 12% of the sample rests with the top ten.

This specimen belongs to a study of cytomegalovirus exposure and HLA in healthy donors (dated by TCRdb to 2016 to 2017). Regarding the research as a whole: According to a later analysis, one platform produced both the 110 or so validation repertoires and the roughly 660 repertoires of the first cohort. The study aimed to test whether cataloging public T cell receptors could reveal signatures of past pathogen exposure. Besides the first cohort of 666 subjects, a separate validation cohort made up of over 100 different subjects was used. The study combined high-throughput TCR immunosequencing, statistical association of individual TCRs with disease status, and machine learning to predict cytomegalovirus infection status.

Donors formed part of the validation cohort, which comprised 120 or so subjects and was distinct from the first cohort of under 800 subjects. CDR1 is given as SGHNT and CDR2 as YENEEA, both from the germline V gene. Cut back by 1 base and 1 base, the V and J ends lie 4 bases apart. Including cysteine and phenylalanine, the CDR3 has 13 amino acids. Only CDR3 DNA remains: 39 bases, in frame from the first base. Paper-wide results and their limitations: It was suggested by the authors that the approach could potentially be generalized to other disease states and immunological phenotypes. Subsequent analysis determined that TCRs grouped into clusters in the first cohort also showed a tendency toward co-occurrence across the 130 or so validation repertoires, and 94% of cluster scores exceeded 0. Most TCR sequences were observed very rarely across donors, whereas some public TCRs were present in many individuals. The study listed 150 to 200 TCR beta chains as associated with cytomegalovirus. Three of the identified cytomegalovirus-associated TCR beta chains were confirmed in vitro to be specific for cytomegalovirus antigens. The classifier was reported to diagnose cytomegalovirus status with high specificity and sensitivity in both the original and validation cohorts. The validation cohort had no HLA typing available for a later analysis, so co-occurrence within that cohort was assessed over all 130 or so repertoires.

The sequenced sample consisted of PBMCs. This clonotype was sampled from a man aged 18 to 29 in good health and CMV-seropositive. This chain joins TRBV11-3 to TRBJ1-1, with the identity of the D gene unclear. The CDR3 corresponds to CASSLGGNTEAFF. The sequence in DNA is TGTGCCAGCAGCTTAGGGGGGAACACTGAAGCTTTCTTT.